The TCR beta chain under discussion was sequenced for a study of blood T cells in healthy people across ages. A second PCR, run for about 7 to 11 cycles, used a sample-barcoded 5' primer plus a J-beta primer mix. TCRdb re-derived calls from the 5' RACE reads in MiXCR, one entry per CDR3 protein. The sample has some 1 million distinct CDR3 sequences; around 43% are singletons. Study-level findings and limits: A strong correlation was found between TCR beta diversity and the percentage of naive T cells. Per million T cells, TCR beta diversity dropped roughly linearly as age increased.

On this clonotype itself: What it recognizes is unknown.

Source material: blood. This clonotype was obtained from a woman in her fifties or sixties in good health.

The CDR3 DNA reads TGTGCCAGCAATACCCGGACAGCCTTGGGGACCCAGTACTTC. It encodes CASNTRTALGTQYF. The chain has TRBV12-3 or TRBV12-4 and TRBJ2-7, with a weak D call TRBD1 (6 bases). The end of the DNA is better explained by TRBJ2-5, so the J call may be wrong. The CDR3 runs to 14 residues.